A single sample gave rise to the 20 T cell receptor beta chains below, sequenced in a study of early T cells in non-severe SARS-CoV-2 infection. TCRdb itself ran the 5' RACE reads through MiXCR, one entry per CDR3 protein. The sample lists approximately 35,000 distinct CDR3 sequences, under 6.5% occurring once. The specimen sequenced was whole blood. Receptors were obtained from an adult who was a healthcare worker with PCR-confirmed SARS-CoV-2 infection or an uninfected control (not recorded which).

This clonotype was counted many times. The rearrangement uses TRBV2 and TRBJ2-1; TRBD1 matches 7 bases. Germline V CDR1 and CDR2: SNHLY, FYNNEI. This CDR3 spans 16 amino acids. Losses at the gene ends were 0 bases for V and 5 bases for J; bases not matched to a gene: 7. The CDR3 DNA sequence: TGTGCCAGCAGTGAAGCGCTGAGGGACAGCCACAATGAGCAGTTCTTC. Translation: CASSEALRDSHNEQFF.

This clonotype has at least ten counts. The rearrangement joins TRBV27 to TRBJ1-5; 11 bases are shared with TRBD1. Germline V gene lookup returns CDR1 MNHEY and CDR2 SMNVEV (reference sequence). V lost 4 bases, J lost 5 bases, and 4 bases stayed unmatched. This CDR3 has 15 amino acids. The CDR3 DNA reads TGTGCCAGCAGTTGGGGGACAGGGGGGGATCAGCCCCAGCATTTT. Residues: CASSWGTGGDQPQHF.

This clonotype has at least ten counts. The chain employs TRBV29-1 and TRBJ2-1, with a tentative D call TRBD2 (6 bases). CDR1 is SQVTM and CDR2 is ANQGSEA in the germline V gene. This CDR3 has 13 residues. The CDR3, as DNA: TGCGCGGAGGGCGGGCCCAGCTACAATGAGCAGTTCTTC. Translation gives CAEGGPSYNEQFF.

This clonotype was seen at least ten times. V usage is TRBV6-5 and J usage is TRBJ2-5; 8 bases agree with TRBD2. Germline values: CDR1 MNHEY, CDR2 SVGAGI. The CDR3 is 15 residues long. With V trimmed by 0 bases and J by 5 bases, 5 bases remained unmatched. Here the CDR3 reads CASSYSAGGSETQYF. In DNA, the CDR3 is TGTGCCAGCAGTTACTCCGCGGGGGGCAGTGAGACCCAGTACTTC.

Many counts were recorded for this clonotype. The rearrangement joins TRBV12-3 or TRBV12-4 to TRBJ2-7; possibly TRBD1 for D (6 bases). Trimming shortened V by 2 bases and J by 7 bases, and 12 bases separated the two germline ends. The CDR3 has 13 residues. This chain's CDR3 is CASSLTGGGEQYF. The CDR3 bases are TGTGCCAGCAGTTTAACTGGGGGCGGGGAGCAGTACTTC.

This clonotype was observed at least ten times. V and J are TRBV19 and TRBJ2-1; D unclear. Germline V CDR1 and CDR2: LNHDA, SQIVND (reference sequence). V was clipped by 3 bases and J by 1 base, with 13 bases between them. This CDR3 region has 16 residues. The CDR3 nucleotides are TGTGCCAGTAGTATCACTCTACGAGGTTCCTACAATGAGCAGTTCTTC. Residues: CASSITLRGSYNEQFF.

This clonotype came up many times. The gene calls are TRBV12-3 or TRBV12-4 and TRBJ1-1; TRBD1 matches 9 bases. The CDR3 length is 14 residues. Germline trimming cut 5 bases from V and 3 bases from J; bases unmatched to any gene: 4. Here the CDR3 reads CASSHTGGYTEAFF. Written as DNA, the CDR3 is TGTGCCAGCAGTCACACAGGGGGCTACACTGAAGCTTTCTTT.

In its sample, this clonotype was seen many times. The chain combines TRBV29-1 with TRBJ2-3; D unclear. Trimming took 5 bases from V and 0 from J, leaving 12 bases between them. Germline V gene lookup returns CDR1 SQVTM and CDR2 ANQGSEA. The CDR3 totals 14 residues. For the CDR3, the DNA is TGCAGCGTTTCCACAGTCTCTAGCACAGATACGCAGTATTTT. It is translated as CSVSTVSSTDTQYF.

This clonotype was observed at least ten times. V usage is TRBV2 and J usage is TRBJ2-5, with 12 positions matching TRBD2. The length of the CDR3 is 14 residues. Germline trimming cut 3 bases from V and 5 bases from J; bases unmatched to any gene: 1. Germline CDR1 and CDR2: SNHLY and FYNNEI. CDR3: CASSETSGGETQYF. DNA of the CDR3: TGTGCCAGCAGTGAGACTAGCGGGGGTGAGACCCAGTACTTC.

This clonotype qualifies as medium-sized (0.01 to 0.1%). The chain joins TRBV4-2 to TRBJ1-2; a possible D gene is TRBD1 (5 bases). V was pared by 5 bases and J by 5 bases, with 15 bases between. CDR1 is LGHNA and CDR2 is YNFKEQ in the germline V gene. CDR3 length: 14 residues. CDR3 in amino acids: CASSYGTNTYGYTF. The CDR3 DNA reads TGTGCCAGCAGCTACGGGACCAATACGTATGGCTACACCTTC.

The chain combines TRBV28 with TRBJ1-5; 7 bases fit TRBD1. Germline CDR1 and CDR2: MDHEN and SYDVKM. The junction had 19 bases not matched to a gene; V was cut back by 7 bases and J by 7 bases. The CDR3 covers 17 residues. The chain's CDR3 is CASTLMRFDRVGQPQHF. The DNA of the CDR3 is TGTGCCAGCACCCTAATGCGCTTTGACAGGGTAGGACAGCCCCAGCATTTT. Based on the CDR3 plus reference TRBV28 and TRBJ1-5, the full variable domain is DVKVTQSSRYLVKRTGEKVFLECVQDMDHENMFWYRQDPGLGLRLIYFSYDVKMKEKGDIPEGYSVSREKKERFSLILESASTNQTSMYLCASTLMRFDRVGQPQHFGDGTRLSIL.

The chain links TRBV27 to TRBJ2-5; 7 nucleotides agree with TRBD2. Per the germline V gene, CDR1 is MNHEY and CDR2 is SMNVEV (reference sequence). The CDR3 spans 16 residues. Germline trimming cut 0 bases from V and 3 bases from J; bases unmatched to any gene: 7. The chain's CDR3 is CASSLSTPLAEETQYF. The CDR3 bases are TGTGCCAGCAGTTTATCCACTCCCCTAGCGGAAGAGACCCAGTACTTC.

This clonotype has a handful of counts. The chain combines TRBV7-2 with TRBJ2-5, with TRBD1 as a possible D gene (6 bases). V lost 1 base to trimming and J lost 3 bases, with 9 bases between them. Germline V gives CDR1 SGHTA, CDR2 FQGNSA. This CDR3 region has 14 residues. CDR3 bases: TGTGCCAGCAGCTTAGTTCCAGGGGAAGAGACCCAGTACTTC. It specifies CASSLVPGEETQYF.

At least ten counts were recorded for this clonotype. The chain has TRBV28 and TRBJ1-4; tentatively, D is TRBD1 (5 bases). V lost 3 bases to trimming and J lost 8 bases, with 13 bases between them. Germline V lookup: CDR1 MDHEN, CDR2 SYDVKM. The CDR3 spans 14 residues. The CDR3, as DNA: TGTGCCAGCAGTTTCGGGACCCGGCGGGAAAAACTGTTTTTT. This encodes CASSFGTRREKLFF. Filled out from reference TRBV28 and TRBJ1-4, the complete variable domain reads DVKVTQSSRYLVKRTGEKVFLECVQDMDHENMFWYRQDPGLGLRLIYFSYDVKMKEKGDIPEGYSVSREKKERFSLILESASTNQTSMYLCASSFGTRREKLFFGSGTQLSVL.

The chain combines TRBV6-1 with TRBJ2-3; 10 bases agree with TRBD1. The length of the CDR3 is 16 residues. V trimming: 3 bases; J trimming: 4 bases; junction bases outside the gene matches: 7. Germline CDR1 reads MNHNS; CDR2 reads SASEGT. The CDR3 DNA sequence: TGTGCCAGCAGTGATCGGGGGGACAGGGGCCCAGATACGCAGTATTTT. It specifies CASSDRGDRGPDTQYF.

The chain employs TRBV12-5 and TRBJ1-4; TRBD1 aligns across 8 bases. The CDR3 runs 14 residues. V shed 5 bases and J 8 bases; nucleotides not matched to a gene: 7. The germline V gene encodes CDR1 LGHNT and CDR2 FRNRAP. This CDR3 is CASGTGQGYEKLFF. CDR3 nucleotide sequence: TGTGCTAGTGGTACAGGACAGGGTTACGAAAAACTGTTTTTT.

J is TRBJ1-2 and V is TRBV6-6; weak D call: TRBD1 (6 bases). Between the trimmed V and J ends, which lost 6 bases and 8 bases, there was a span of 22 bases. The CDR3 spans 15 residues. Germline CDR1 and CDR2: MNHNY and SVGAGI (reference sequence). DNA for the CDR3: TGTGCCAGCAGCTTCGCAACAGGGACCATCGAAGGCTACACCTTC. Amino acid sequence: CASSFATGTIEGYTF.

In its sample, this clonotype was seen once. Being one base from a much bigger clone, this may be a read error. The J gene is TRBJ2-2, the V gene TRBV5-5; no firm D call. Germline V CDR1 and CDR2: SGHKS, YYEKEE (reference sequence). The CDR3 totals 13 residues. The CDR3 DNA reads as TGTGCCAGCGGCTTACATTACACCGGGGAGCTGTTTTTT. It codes for CASGLHYTGELFF.

This clonotype turned up a few times. The chain links TRBV20-1 to TRBJ2-3, with D unclear. V was pared by 0 bases and J by 4 bases, with 8 bases between. The CDR3 is made up of 13 amino acids. Germline V gives CDR1 DFQATT, CDR2 SNEGSKA (reference sequence). Written as DNA, the CDR3 is TGCAGTGCTAGAGATCATCGGGCAGATACGCAGTATTTT. It encodes CSARDHRADTQYF.

This clonotype was observed many times. The J gene is TRBJ2-1, the V gene TRBV12-3 or TRBV12-4; TRBD2 aligns across 8 bases. The V and J ends lost 6 bases and 9 bases, in that order; junction bases with no gene match: 10. The CDR3 covers 14 residues. CDR3 sequence: CASSPGLGPGEQFF. Written as DNA, the CDR3 is TGTGCCAGCAGCCCGGGACTAGGACCTGGTGAGCAGTTCTTC.